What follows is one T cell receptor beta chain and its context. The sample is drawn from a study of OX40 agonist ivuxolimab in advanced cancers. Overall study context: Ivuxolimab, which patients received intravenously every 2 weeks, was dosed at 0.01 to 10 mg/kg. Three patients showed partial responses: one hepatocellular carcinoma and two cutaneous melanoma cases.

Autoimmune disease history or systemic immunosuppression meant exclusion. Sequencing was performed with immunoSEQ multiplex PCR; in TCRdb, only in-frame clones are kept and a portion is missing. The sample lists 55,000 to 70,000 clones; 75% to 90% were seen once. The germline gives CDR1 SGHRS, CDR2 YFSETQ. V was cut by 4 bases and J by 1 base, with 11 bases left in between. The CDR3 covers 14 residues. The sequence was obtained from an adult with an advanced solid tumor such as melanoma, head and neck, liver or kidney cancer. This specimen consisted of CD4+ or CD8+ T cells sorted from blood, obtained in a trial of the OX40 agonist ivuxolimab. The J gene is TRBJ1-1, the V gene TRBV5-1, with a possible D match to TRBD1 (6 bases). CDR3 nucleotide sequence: TGCGCCAGCAGCCGACAGGTGACGAACACTGAAGCTTTCTTT. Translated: CASSRQVTNTEAFF.